A selection of T cell receptor beta chains follows, all from one sample in a study of OX40 agonist ivuxolimab in advanced cancers. Sequenced by immunoSEQ multiplex PCR; TCRdb stores in-frame clones only, minus some. Among about 22,000 clones listed, approximately 88% were seen once. Specimen: CD4+ or CD8+ T cells sorted from blood, collected in a trial of the OX40 agonist ivuxolimab. The receptor set was obtained from an adult with an advanced solid tumor such as melanoma, head and neck, liver or kidney cancer. CDR3s include the opening cysteine and the closing phenylalanine or tryptophan. The D gene is left open where the match is weak. Clone size appears in some rows only: once, few, many, or a class for an expanded clone.

>TRBV5-1|.|TRBJ2-7|few
TGCGCCAGCGGGCCGGGAAGGGGCTTTACCTACGAGCAGTACTTC
CASGPGRGFTYEQYF
>TRBV6-5|TRBD1|TRBJ2-5|.
TGTGCCAGCAGACGACAGGGTATACAAGAGACCCAGTACTTC
CASRRQGIQETQYF
>TRBV6-1|TRBD2|TRBJ2-1|.
TGTGCCAGCAGTGAGGAGCGGGACTACAATGAGCAGTTCTTC
CASSEERDYNEQFF
>TRBV28|TRBD2|TRBJ2-7|few
TGTGCCAGCCGGGGGGAGCCGGGTCGTATGGAGCAGTACTTC
CASRGEPGRMEQYF
>TRBV6-6|.|TRBJ1-1|.
TGTGCCAGCAGTTATCGGGAGGGGCAGACTGAAGCTTTCTTT
CASSYREGQTEAFF
>TRBV7-2|TRBD2|TRBJ2-5|.
TGTGCCAGCAGCTCGACTAGCGGGCCGTACCAAGAGACCCAGTACTTC
CASSSTSGPYQETQYF
>TRBV2|TRBD2|TRBJ2-5|.
TGTGCCAGCAGTGAAGCGGATACTAGCGGGGGGGATATGGACTGGGAGACCCAGTACTTC
CASSEADTSGGDMDWETQYF
>TRBV19|.|TRBJ2-7|few
TGTGCCAGTAGTCGAGACAGGACCTACTACGAGCAGTACTTC
CASSRDRTYYEQYF
>TRBV5-1|TRBD1|TRBJ2-7|.
TGCGCCAGCAGCTTAGGACACAGGGGAAGGACCTACGAGCAGTACTTC
CASSLGHRGRTYEQYF
>TRBV5-5|TRBD2|TRBJ2-1|.
TGTGCCAGCAGCCATACTAGCGGGGGGGCCGATGAGCAGTTCTTC
CASSHTSGGADEQFF
>TRBV27|TRBD1|TRBJ1-1|.
TGTGCCAGCAGTTTAAGACAGGGGGACACTGAAGCTTTCTTT
CASSLRQGDTEAFF
>TRBV9|TRBD2|TRBJ2-7|.
TGTGCCAGCAGCGTAGGGCTAGCGGATAGCTCCTACGAGCAGTACTTC
CASSVGLADSSYEQYF
>TRBV27|.|TRBJ1-1|.
TGTGCCAGCAGTTCTCCGGGACGAGTACCTTTCTTT
CASSSPGRVPFF
>TRBV27|TRBD2|TRBJ2-5|.
TGTGCCAGCAGTTTATCGAGACTAGCGGGACAAGAGACCCAGTACTTC
CASSLSRLAGQETQYF
>TRBV9|.|TRBJ1-3|.
TGTGCCAGCAGCGTAGGGGGCTCCACTGGAAACACCATATATTTT
CASSVGGSTGNTIYF
>TRBV6-6|.|TRBJ1-1|.
TGTGCCAGCAGTTACCCACCTGGGACGTCTAACACTGAAGCTTTCTTT
CASSYPPGTSNTEAFF
>TRBV4-1|.|TRBJ2-7|.
TGCGCCAGCAGCCCGACCGGGACAACCACCTACGAGCAGTACTTC
CASSPTGTTTYEQYF
>TRBV7-3|.|TRBJ2-1|.
TGTGCCAGCAGCTTAAAGGGGGGGAATGAGCAGTTCTTC
CASSLKGGNEQFF
>TRBV19|TRBD2|TRBJ2-7|.
TGTGCCAGTAGCAGGGGAGGACTAGCGGGGGCCTACGAGCAGTACTTC
CASSRGGLAGAYEQYF
>TRBV10-2|.|TRBJ2-5|.
TGCGCCAGCAGTTTGGGCCTACAAGAGACCCAGTACTTC
CASSLGLQETQYF
>TRBV6-5|.|TRBJ1-1|.
TGTGCCAGCAGTTATACAGGGACGGCCACTGAAGCTTTCTTT
CASSYTGTATEAFF
>TRBV14|.|TRBJ2-7|.
TGTGCCAGCAGCCAAGACACAGGGGGGGGCGAGCAGTACTTC
CASSQDTGGGEQYF
>TRBV25-1|TRBD2|TRBJ2-2|once
TGTGCCAGCAGTGAATCCCTAGCGGGGGGGGTCACCGGGGAGCTGTTTTTT
CASSESLAGGVTGELFF
>TRBV6-5|.|TRBJ2-1|.
TGTGCCAGCAGTTACTGGGACAAAAATGAGCAGTTCTTC
CASSYWDKNEQFF
>TRBV7-9|.|TRBJ2-1|.
TGTGCCAGCAGCTTAGCGGGGTCCTACAATGAGCAGTTCTTC
CASSLAGSYNEQFF
>TRBV7-6|TRBD2|TRBJ2-1|once
TGTGCCAGCAGCTCCCAGGAGTTAGCGGGAGCGGCCAATGAGCAGTTCTTC
CASSSQELAGAANEQFF
>TRBV11-2|.|TRBJ1-6|.
TGTGCCAGCAGCTTATACGGTCATTACGAAAGCTCCTATAATTCACCCCTCCACTTT
CASSLYGHYESSYNSPLHF
>TRBV10-1|.|TRBJ1-4|.
TGCGCCAGCAGTGACCCCTTTGGATGGACTAATGAAAAACTGTTTTTT
CASSDPFGWTNEKLFF
>TRBV4-1|TRBD2|TRBJ2-3|.
TGCGCCAGCAGCCAAGTCCGGCGCGGGGGGGGAGGAGATACGCAGTATTTT
CASSQVRRGGGGDTQYF
>TRBV19|TRBD2|TRBJ2-1|.
TGTGCCAGTAGCCATAGCGGGAGCTCCTACAATGAGCAGTTCTTC
CASSHSGSSYNEQFF
>TRBV4-1|TRBD1|TRBJ2-1|once
TGCGCCAGCAGCTCCCGGGACAGGGTGTACAATGAGCAGTTCTTC
CASSSRDRVYNEQFF
>TRBV27|TRBD2|TRBJ2-2|.
TGTGCCAGCAGTCCAAGGACTAGCGGGCCCTCGAACACCGGGGAGCTGTTTTTT
CASSPRTSGPSNTGELFF
>TRBV6-1|.|TRBJ1-2|once
TGTGCCAGCAGTGAAGAAATAGTCGGGGACCGCTATGGCTACACCTTC
CASSEEIVGDRYGYTF